Listed below are T cell receptor beta chains from one sample, sequenced in a study of blood T cell repertoires in COVID-19. Sequenced by immunoSEQ multiplex PCR; TCRdb stores in-frame clones only, minus some. This sample has a few hundred thousand clones; approximately 87% occur once, and the top ten carry roughly 9.4%. The sample taken for sequencing was PBMCs or T cells enriched from blood (not recorded which). These receptors came from a woman aged 45-65 years who had recovered from COVID-19. CDR3s include the opening cysteine and the closing phenylalanine or tryptophan. A D gene is named only where the DNA matches it firmly. The size of a clone is reported for some rows only, either as once, few or many, or as a class for expanded clones.

TRBV15,TRBJ2-7,NA,NA,TGTGCCACCAGCAGAGGACAGGACTACGAGCAGTACTTC,CATSRGQDYEQYF
TRBV18,TRBJ1-4,NA,NA,TGTGCCAGCTCACCAGGGGCACAAGAAAAACTGTTTTTT,CASSPGAQEKLFF
TRBV14,TRBJ1-1,TRBD1,once,TGTGCCAGCAGCCCCTTTGAGGGACAGGGAAACACTGAAGCTTTCTTT,CASSPFEGQGNTEAFF
TRBV15,TRBJ2-7,TRBD1,NA,TGTGCCACCAGCAGAGACACAGGGGCCTACGAGCAGTACTTC,CATSRDTGAYEQYF
TRBV6-1,TRBJ2-4,TRBD1,NA,TGTGCCAGCAGTGAAGTTCCGGGACAGGGGGCAACCATAGCCAAAAACATTCAGTACTTC,CASSEVPGQGATIAKNIQYF
TRBV30,TRBJ1-4,NA,NA,TGTGCCTGGAGTCTGAGGATCGGTGAAAAACTGTTTTTT,CAWSLRIGEKLFF
TRBV27,TRBJ1-2,NA,NA,TGTGCCAGCAGTTTAAGGAGCAGCTATGGCTACACCTTC,CASSLRSSYGYTF
TRBV18,TRBJ1-2,TRBD1,NA,TGTGCCAGCTCACCACCGGGTGACAGGGGGATTCTGGGCTACACCTTC,CASSPPGDRGILGYTF
TRBV18,TRBJ2-5,NA,once,TGTGCCAGCTCACTACGACAAATCCAAGAGACCCAGTACTTC,CASSLRQIQETQYF
TRBV2,TRBJ1-5,TRBD1,NA,TGTGCCAGCAGTGATTTGGGACAGGGACCCTCGGGTCAGCCCCAGCATTTT,CASSDLGQGPSGQPQHF
TRBV9,TRBJ2-5,TRBD2,NA,TGTGCCAGCAGCGTCCTGGGACTAGGGGTCGAGACCCAGTACTTC,CASSVLGLGVETQYF
TRBV3-1/TRBV3-2,TRBJ1-2,TRBD1,many,TGTGCCAGCAGCCAAGTGGGGACAGGGAGGAACTATGGCTACACCTTC,CASSQVGTGRNYGYTF
TRBV7-9,TRBJ1-1,NA,NA,TGTGCCAGCAGCTTAGGCTGGCCTGAAGCTTTCTTT,CASSLGWPEAFF
TRBV7-8,TRBJ2-2,TRBD1,NA,TGTGCCAGCATCATTGAACAGGGGTCTCGCACCGGGGAGCTGTTTTTT,CASIIEQGSRTGELFF
TRBV2,TRBJ1-6,NA,NA,TGTGCCAGCAGCCCCGGCTCTAGGTATAATTCACCCCTCCACTTT,CASSPGSRYNSPLHF
TRBV18,TRBJ1-2,NA,NA,TGTGCCAGCTCATTAGACGAAACGGGTGGCTACACCTTC,CASSLDETGGYTF
TRBV15,TRBJ2-2,TRBD2,NA,TGTGCCACCAGCAGATCGGGACGGAGCGGGGTCACCGGGGAGCTGTTTTTT,CATSRSGRSGVTGELFF